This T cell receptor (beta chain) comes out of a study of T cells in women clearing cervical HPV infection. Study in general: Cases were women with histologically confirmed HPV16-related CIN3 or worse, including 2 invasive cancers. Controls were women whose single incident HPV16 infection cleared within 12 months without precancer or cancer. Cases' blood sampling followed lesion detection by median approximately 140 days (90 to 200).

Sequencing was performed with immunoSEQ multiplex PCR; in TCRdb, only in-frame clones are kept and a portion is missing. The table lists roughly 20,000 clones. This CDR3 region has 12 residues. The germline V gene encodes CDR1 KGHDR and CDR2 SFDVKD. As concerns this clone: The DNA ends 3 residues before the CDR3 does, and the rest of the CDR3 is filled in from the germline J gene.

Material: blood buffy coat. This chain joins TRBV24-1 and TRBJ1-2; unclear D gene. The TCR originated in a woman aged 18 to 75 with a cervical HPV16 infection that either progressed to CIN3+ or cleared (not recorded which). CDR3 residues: CATSDYEGWYTF. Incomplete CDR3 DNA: TGTGCCACCAGTGATTATGAGGGTTGG.